The 29 T cell receptor beta chains below were found in one sample sequenced in a study of blood T cells in healthy people across ages. Together with a sample-barcoded 5' primer, a J-beta primer mix was included in a second PCR lasting roughly 6 to 12 cycles. TCRdb independently ran MiXCR on the 5' RACE reads; one entry per CDR3 protein. This table has about 1.7 million distinct CDR3 sequences, roughly 30% appearing once. Sequencing input: blood. These receptors were obtained from a woman in her thirties in good health.

The genes are TRBV28 and TRBJ2-1; TRBD2 matches at 11 bases. The CDR3 is made up of 16 amino acids. Germline loops: CDR1 MDHEN, CDR2 SYDVKM. V lost 4 bases, J lost 4 bases, and 6 bases stayed unmatched. DNA of the CDR3: TGTGCCAGCAGTTCGGCTAGCGGGGGGCAATACAATGAGCAGTTCTTC. Its translation: CASSSASGGQYNEQFF.

At least ten counts were recorded for this clonotype. The chain has TRBV10-2 and TRBJ2-1; 9 positions agree with TRBD2. J gave up 9 bases and V 1 base, and 7 bases lay outside the gene matches. CDR1 and CDR2 from the germline V gene are WSHSY and SAAADI. CDR3 length equals 15 residues. CDR3 nucleotide sequence: TGCGCCAGCAGTGAGTGGCGGGGGGGACTGGGTGAGCAGTTCTTC. It is translated as CASSEWRGGLGEQFF.

This clonotype was counted between two and nine times. The rearrangement joins TRBV9 to TRBJ2-5, with 8 bases matching TRBD2. The germline CDR1 and CDR2 sequences are SGDLS and YYNGEE. J lost 5 bases, V lost 4 bases, and 7 bases had no gene match. This CDR3 has 14 amino acids. CDR3 DNA sequence: TGTGCCAGCAGCCCTCGGACTAGCTCGGAGACCCAGTACTTC. This gives the protein CASSPRTSSETQYF.

This clonotype was found a few times. The chain links TRBV27 to TRBJ2-5; perhaps TRBD1 as D (5 bases). The J call may not be correct, given that the DNA end is closer to TRBJ2-7. The CDR3 covers 13 residues. Germline CDR1 is MNHEY and CDR2 is SMNVEV (reference sequence). This CDR3 is CASSLSRADEQYF. CDR3 bases: TGTGCCAGCAGTTTATCCAGGGCTGACGAGCAGTACTTC.

This clonotype was detected only a few times. This sequence joins TRBV28 and TRBJ2-7, with 8 bases that match TRBD2. Unmatched junction bases numbered 13, after V lost 3 bases and J lost 3 bases. Germline V lookup: CDR1 MDHEN, CDR2 SYDVKM. The CDR3 has 17 amino acids. The CDR3 DNA reads as TGTGCCAGCAGTTTGGTCCAGCGGGGGTTCTTTGACTACGAGCAGTACTTC. It translates to CASSLVQRGFFDYEQYF.

This clonotype was picked up a small number of times. The J gene is TRBJ2-7, the V gene TRBV3-1; D is unresolved. Germline V gives CDR1 LGHDT, CDR2 YNNKEL (reference sequence). Trimming stripped 0 bases from V and 3 bases from J, with 9 bases between. The CDR3 extends over 14 amino acids. The CDR3 loop is CASSQDQKNYEQYF. In DNA form, the CDR3 reads TGTGCCAGCAGCCAAGATCAAAAAAACTACGAGCAGTACTTC.

This clonotype has only a few counts. V is TRBV29-1 and J is TRBJ2-1, with 9 bases aligning to TRBD2. The CDR3 extends over 13 amino acids. V gave up 4 bases and J gave up 8 bases; unmatched junction bases: 6. CDR1 is SQVTM and CDR2 is ANQGSEA in the germline V gene. The CDR3 region is CSVVSGSLYEQFF. The CDR3 region has the DNA TGCAGCGTTGTTAGCGGGAGCCTATATGAGCAGTTCTTC.

As to this clonotype: This may come from a read error, since a much larger clone is one base off. The chain links TRBV20-1 to TRBJ2-3; 13 positions match TRBD2. The CDR3 contains 14 residues. V shed 5 bases, J shed 2 bases, and the junction held 1 base outside the gene matches. CDR1 is DFQATT and CDR2 is SNEGSKA in the germline V gene (reference sequence). CDR3 sequence: CSAGTSGNTDTQYF. In DNA, the CDR3 is TGCAGTGCTGGGACTAGCGGGAACACAGATACGCAGTATTTT.

The chain carries TRBV9 and TRBJ2-4; a weak D match, TRBD2 (5 bases). The CDR3 totals 15 residues. Germline V gene sequence: CDR1 SGDLS, CDR2 YYNGEE. Trimming removed 0 bases at V and 6 bases at J, with 13 bases between. The CDR3 sequence: CASSVAEGYGNIQYF. CDR3 in DNA: TGTGCCAGCAGCGTAGCTGAGGGTTACGGAAACATTCAGTACTTC.

The DNA of the CDR3 is TGTGCCAGCGGACAGGGGATTGGGAACATTCAGTACTTC. This gives the protein CASGQGIGNIQYF. V usage is TRBV7-2 and J usage is TRBJ2-4; TRBD1 agrees at 9 bases. The V gene end was trimmed by 8 bases and the J gene end by 7 bases; junction bases not matched to a gene: 6. The germline V gene encodes CDR1 SGHTA and CDR2 FQGNSA. The length of the CDR3 is 13 residues.

The genes are TRBV7-8 and TRBJ1-1; 7 positions agree with TRBD1. With 5 bases clipped from V and 6 bases from J, the junction kept 6 bases outside the gene matches. The germline gives CDR1 SGHVS, CDR2 FQNEAQ. The CDR3 extends over 13 amino acids. In DNA, the CDR3 is TGTGCCAGCAGCCACAACAGGGGCGCTGAAGCTTTCTTT. Its translation is CASSHNRGAEAFF.

A note on this clonotype: A much larger clone sits a single nucleotide away, making a read error possible. This rearrangement joins TRBV20-1 to TRBJ2-7; D gene uncertain. The CDR3 has 11 residues. CDR1 DFQATT and CDR2 SNEGSKA come from the germline V gene (reference sequence). V was trimmed by 5 bases and J by 3 bases, leaving 8 bases between them. Here the CDR3 reads CSAGIFYEQYF. The DNA for the CDR3 is TGCAGTGCTGGGATATTCTACGAGCAGTACTTC.

This clonotype was picked up a small number of times. The rearrangement uses TRBV5-1 and TRBJ2-7, with D unclear. CDR3 length: 15 amino acids. Trimming cost V 4 bases and J 2 bases, with 16 bases left between them. The V gene's germline CDR1 is SGHRS and CDR2 YFSETQ. CDR3 sequence reads: CASSPAVGPPYEQYF. CDR3 in DNA: TGCGCCAGCAGCCCGGCGGTAGGACCTCCCTACGAGCAGTACTTC.

CDR3 sequence reads: CASSPGLAGAVHEQYF. The CDR3 DNA reads TGTGCCAGCAGCCCGGGACTAGCGGGAGCAGTCCACGAGCAGTACTTC. This chain connects TRBV7-9 to TRBJ2-4; 14 bases are a match to TRBD2. Gene TRBJ2-7 matches the end of the DNA better, so the J call may be wrong. The CDR3 has 16 amino acids. Per germline, CDR1 SEHNR and CDR2 FQNEAQ (reference sequence).

This clonotype has a count of ten or more. V usage is TRBV7-2 and J usage is TRBJ1-2, with D unclear. The germline V gene has CDR1 SGHTA and CDR2 FQGNSA. The V gene lost 1 base and the J gene lost 2 bases, with 8 bases spanning the gap. The CDR3 sequence is 14 residues long. The CDR3 loop reads CASSLGALNYGYTF. CDR3 sequence (DNA): TGTGCCAGCAGCTTAGGGGCTCTCAACTATGGCTACACCTTC.

The genes are TRBV20-1 and TRBJ2-5; 7 bases are shared with TRBD2. The end of the DNA fits TRBJ2-7 better, so the J call may be wrong. This CDR3 has 13 amino acids. Germline V gene data show CDR1 as DFQATT and CDR2 as SNEGSKA (reference sequence). CDR3 loop: CSARDGGSSEQYF. CDR3 bases: TGCAGTGCTAGAGATGGCGGGAGCTCCGAGCAGTACTTC.

This clonotype has a count of ten or more. This chain connects TRBV5-4 to TRBJ2-6; TRBD2 matches 7 bases. Germline values: CDR1 SGHNT, CDR2 YYREEE (reference sequence). Trimming cost V 4 bases and J 2 bases; bases outside gene matches: 9. The length of the CDR3 is 17 residues. CDR3: CASSPQGGGTGANVLTF. The CDR3 nucleotides are TGTGCCAGCAGCCCCCAGGGCGGGGGAACTGGGGCCAACGTCCTGACTTTC.

J is TRBJ1-1 and V is TRBV13; D is unresolved. Per the germline V gene, CDR1 is PRHDT and CDR2 is FYEKMQ (reference sequence). The CDR3 sequence is 16 residues long. Trimming pared 1 base from V and 5 bases from J, leaving 17 bases between. The CDR3 protein is CASSLAPPSGRTEAFF. For the CDR3, the DNA is TGTGCCAGCAGCTTAGCCCCCCCCTCGGGAAGAACTGAAGCTTTCTTT.

CDR3 loop: CSAHTQAGSTDTQYF. CDR3 DNA: TGCAGTGCCCATACCCAAGCGGGGAGCACAGATACGCAGTATTTT. The rearrangement uses TRBV20-1 and TRBJ2-3, with 7 positions matching TRBD2. The germline gives CDR1 DFQATT, CDR2 SNEGSKA (reference sequence). CDR3 length: 15 residues. The V and J ends lost 6 bases and 0 bases, in that order; junction bases with no gene match: 9.

This clonotype has a handful of counts. The V and J genes are TRBV12-3 or TRBV12-4 and TRBJ2-4; a possible D gene is TRBD1 (6 bases). V lost 4 bases and J lost 13, with 29 bases in between. This CDR3 is 17 amino acids long. This CDR3 is CASSSSFGDTAYNEQYF. The CDR3 DNA reads as TGTGCCAGCAGTTCCTCTTTCGGGGACACGGCCTACAATGAGCAGTACTTC.

This clonotype came up many times. The chain is built from TRBV7-3 and TRBJ2-5, with 7 positions matching TRBD1. The V gene's germline CDR1 is SGHTA and CDR2 FQGTGA. With V trimmed by 5 bases and J by 0 bases, 6 bases remained unmatched. The CDR3 is 15 residues long. CDR3 amino acids: CASSRTGQYQETQYF. DNA for the CDR3: TGTGCCAGCAGCCGGACAGGACAGTACCAAGAGACCCAGTACTTC.

The gene calls are TRBV29-1 and TRBJ1-2; 8 bases map to TRBD1. The CDR3 totals 14 residues. The J segment lost 7 bases and the V segment lost 1 base, leaving 8 bases of the junction unmatched. The germline V gene has CDR1 SQVTM and CDR2 ANQGSEA. In DNA form, the CDR3 reads TGCAGCGTTGAAGTGGACAGGGCCTGGGGTGGCTACACCTTC. This encodes CSVEVDRAWGGYTF.

The V call is TRBV27, the J call TRBJ1-1; D is uncertain. V was trimmed by 6 bases and J by 1 base, leaving 9 bases between them. CDR1 is MNHEY, CDR2 SMNVEV, per germline (reference sequence). CDR3 size: 13 residues. The CDR3 region has the DNA TGTGCCAGCAGCAGGAATCAGAACACTGAAGCTTTCTTT. Protein: CASSRNQNTEAFF.

This clonotype has more than one count but fewer than ten. J is TRBJ1-5 and V is TRBV4-1; 7 positions match TRBD1. Per germline, CDR1 MGHRA and CDR2 YSYEKL. J was trimmed by 7 bases and V by 3 bases; bases with no gene match: 9. The CDR3 is 15 amino acids. CDR3 amino acids: CASSHPLDRSQPQHF. The CDR3 nucleotides are TGCGCCAGCAGCCACCCGTTGGACAGGAGCCAGCCCCAGCATTTT.

V and J are TRBV5-6 and TRBJ1-2; 9 positions match TRBD1. Germline trimming cut 3 bases from V and 2 bases from J; bases unmatched to any gene: 8. In germline, CDR1 is SGHDT, CDR2 YYEEEE. The CDR3 is made up of 16 amino acids. Here the CDR3 reads CASSSNTGGSNYGYTF. The CDR3 coding sequence is TGTGCCAGCAGCTCGAACACAGGGGGCTCCAACTATGGCTACACCTTC.

V gene TRBV3-1 combines with J gene TRBJ1-2; D possibly corresponds to TRBD1 (6 bases). This CDR3 is 14 amino acids long. V gave up 2 bases and J gave up 1 base, with 8 bases separating them. The germline CDR1 and CDR2 sequences are LGHDT and YNNKEL (reference sequence). In nucleotides, the CDR3 is TGTGCCAGCAGCCAATTGGACAGTAACTATGGCTACACCTTC. This gives the protein CASSQLDSNYGYTF.

The sample holds a few counts of this clonotype. The chain combines TRBV3-1 with TRBJ1-6, with D perhaps TRBD1 (5 bases). V lost 4 bases and J lost 7, with 11 bases in between. Germline lookup yields CDR1 LGHDT and CDR2 YNNKEL (reference sequence). This CDR3 region has 14 residues. Here the CDR3 reads CASSPGAGNSPLHF. The DNA of the CDR3 is TGTGCCAGCAGCCCCGGGGCAGGGAATTCACCCCTCCACTTT.

V gene TRBV20-1 combines with J gene TRBJ2-7; D remains ambiguous. Between the trimmed V and J ends, which lost 7 bases and 2 bases, there was a span of 9 bases. The CDR3 totals 11 residues. The germline V gene encodes CDR1 DFQATT and CDR2 SNEGSKA (reference sequence). CDR3 loop: CSVSNTYEQYF. In nucleotides, the CDR3 is TGCAGTGTTAGTAACACCTACGAGCAGTACTTC.

Comment on this clonotype: The junction shows a germline mismatch at one end, possibly a read error. The rearrangement uses TRBV12-3 or TRBV12-4 and TRBJ2-3; 8 bases match TRBD2. The CDR3 covers 14 residues. In DNA, the CDR3 is TGTGCCAGCAGTTCGCTAGCGGGCACAGATACGGAGTATTTT. Translation gives CASSSLAGTDTEYF.